This note documents a single TCR beta chain sequence. Its antigen is unidentified. The PCR made use of 60 Vbeta and 13 Jbeta primers. Measured with immunoSEQ multiplex PCR; TCRdb has only the in-frame clones, and not every one. Of about 110,000 clones in the sample, roughly 80% are singletons; the top ten hold roughly 5.6%. This specimen belongs to a study of cytomegalovirus exposure and HLA in healthy donors. The study, taken as a whole, reports: Highest at DRB1 and lowest at HLA-C, TCR association rates differed among HLA loci in a later analysis.

Losses at the gene ends were 5 bases for V and 6 bases for J; bases not matched to a gene: 6. Per the germline V gene, CDR1 is SGHAT and CDR2 is FQDESV (reference sequence). This CDR3 has 14 amino acids. Material for sequencing was PBMCs. The sequence was obtained from a man aged 25-45 years in good health and CMV-seropositive. This chain uses TRBV11-1 with TRBJ2-1; 8 bases are a match to TRBD2. The CDR3 coding sequence is TGTGCCAGCAGCCGATCCGGGACTAGCAATGAGCAGTTCTTC. It translates to CASSRSGTSNEQFF.